Listed below are T cell receptor beta chains from one sample, sequenced in a study of OX40 agonist ivuxolimab in advanced cancers. The method was immunoSEQ multiplex PCR; TCRdb's version includes in-frame clones alone and lacks a portion of them. The sample includes 65,000 or so clones, 80% to 95% seen only once; the top ten take over 10%. The sample here was CD4+ or CD8+ T cells sorted from blood, taken in a trial of the OX40 agonist ivuxolimab. All receptors come from an adult with an advanced solid tumor such as melanoma, head and neck, liver or kidney cancer. Both conserved end residues are part of each CDR3. D genes are given only for firm matches. A clone size is listed for some rows: how often the clone was seen (once, few, many), or a class if it is expanded.

15,TRBJ1-2,TRBV5-6,.,.,TGTGCCAGCAGGCTCTCGGGCCCGGCGGGCTATGGCTACACCTTC,CASRLSGPAGYGYTF
15,TRBJ2-7,TRBV5-6,.,TRBD2,TGTGCCAGCAGCTTGGGACTAGCGGGAGTGTACGAGCAGTACTTC,CASSLGLAGVYEQYF
14,TRBJ2-2,TRBV27,.,TRBD1,TGTGCCAGCAGTGTGGGACAGCTCACCGGGGAGCTGTTTTTT,CASSVGQLTGELFF
13,TRBJ1-5,TRBV19,.,.,TGTGCCAGTAGTATAGATCCGGGTCAGCCCCAGCATTTT,CASSIDPGQPQHF
17,TRBJ2-1,TRBV7-2,.,.,TGTGCCAGCAGCGTACTAACTACGCTCCCTTCCTACAATGAGCAGTTCTTC,CASSVLTTLPSYNEQFF
15,TRBJ2-7,TRBV11-1,.,.,TGTGCCAGCAGCTTATTCCGCGGGGAATACTACGAGCAGTACTTC,CASSLFRGEYYEQYF
13,TRBJ2-7,TRBV27,once,.,TGTGCCAGCAGTTTCGGGATCACCTACGAGCAGTACTTC,CASSFGITYEQYF
16,TRBJ2-2,TRBV29-1,once,.,TGCAGCGTTGAAATTTACGACAGGGGAGGGAACGGGGAGCTGTTTTTT,CSVEIYDRGGNGELFF
15,TRBJ2-5,TRBV7-9,.,.,TGTGCCAGCAGCTTACGGATCTCCTTTGGGGAGACCCAGTACTTC,CASSLRISFGETQYF
14,TRBJ2-6,TRBV6-1,.,.,TGTGCCAGCCCCCCGGGGGTTGGGGCCAACGTCCTGACTTTC,CASPPGVGANVLTF
15,TRBJ1-1,TRBV4-1,.,.,TGCGCCAGCAGCCAAGCAACAAGGAGCGCAACTGAAGCTTTCTTT,CASSQATRSATEAFF
11,TRBJ1-1,TRBV29-1,few,.,TGCAGCGTAGGCAGGGCTGCTGAAGCTTTCTTT,CSVGRAAEAFF
14,TRBJ2-1,TRBV13,.,TRBD1,TGTGCCAGCAGTGGGACAGAGACCTACAATGAGCAGTTCTTC,CASSGTETYNEQFF
14,TRBJ1-1,TRBV11-3,.,.,TGTGCCAGCAGCCCGGGAAAGGCAAGTGCTGAAGCTTTCTTT,CASSPGKASAEAFF
13,TRBJ2-7,TRBV7-9,.,TRBD2,TGTGCCAGCAGCCCTAGCGGTTCCTACGAGCAGTACTTC,CASSPSGSYEQYF
15,TRBJ2-7,TRBV25-1,.,TRBD1,TGTGCCAGCAGTGCCCGACAGGGGCTGAGCTACGAGCAGTACTTC,CASSARQGLSYEQYF
15,TRBJ1-1,TRBV13,.,.,TGTGCCAGCAGCCTATCACCCGGGGGGAACACTGAAGCTTTCTTT,CASSLSPGGNTEAFF
12,TRBJ2-7,TRBV12-5,.,.,TGTGCTAGTGGTTTATCAGGGTCCGAGCAGTACTTC,CASGLSGSEQYF
15,TRBJ2-7,TRBV7-2,.,TRBD2,TGTGCCAGCAGGCGTAGCGGGAGTTTCTCCTACGAGCAGTACTTC,CASRRSGSFSYEQYF
14,TRBJ2-7,TRBV5-4,.,.,TGTGCCAGCAGCTCTGGGTCCCTCGTACGTGAGCAGTACTTC,CASSSGSLVREQYF
12,TRBJ1-5,TRBV5-6,.,.,TGTGCCAGCAGCTTGGGGGATCAGCCCCAGCATTTT,CASSLGDQPQHF
16,TRBJ2-7,TRBV4-1,.,.,TGCGCCAGCAGCCAAGACTCATCCGGGACAAACTACGAGCAGTACTTC,CASSQDSSGTNYEQYF
13,TRBJ2-7,TRBV4-2,.,.,TGTGCCAGCGGGGGCGGATTCTCCTACGAGCAGTACTTC,CASGGGFSYEQYF
18,TRBJ2-1,TRBV29-1,.,.,TGCAGCGTTGACAACTGGGCAGGGACCCTGAACTCCTACAATGAGCAGTTCTTC,CSVDNWAGTLNSYNEQFF
14,TRBJ2-3,TRBV7-9,.,.,TGTGCCAGCAGCCCCTGGGGGGCCGCAGATACGCAGTATTTT,CASSPWGAADTQYF
18,TRBJ2-3,TRBV19,.,.,TGTGCCAGTAGTCCCTGGGGAGGGGGTGCCGGGGGGACAGATACGCAGTATTTT,CASSPWGGGAGGTDTQYF
15,TRBJ1-1,TRBV10-2,.,.,TGCGCCAGCAAACAGACACAGGGAGGGAACACTGAAGCTTTCTTT,CASKQTQGGNTEAFF
14,TRBJ1-1,TRBV13,.,.,TGTGCCAGCAGCTTAAGAGGGCGAGGCACTGAAGCTTTCTTT,CASSLRGRGTEAFF
14,TRBJ1-4,TRBV19,.,.,TGTGCCAGTAGTATATCGGGAACTAATGAAAAACTGTTTTTT,CASSISGTNEKLFF
14,TRBJ2-6,TRBV9,once,.,TGTGCCAGCAGCGTCTCCTCTGGGGCCAACGTCCTGACTTTC,CASSVSSGANVLTF
14,TRBJ1-1,TRBV6-6,medium-sized,TRBD1,TGTGCCAGCAGAACTGGACAGGGGGACACTGAAGCTTTCTTT,CASRTGQGDTEAFF
16,TRBJ2-3,TRBV5-6,.,TRBD2,TGTGCCAGCAGCGAGACTAGCGGGGGGCCTAGGGATACGCAGTATTTT,CASSETSGGPRDTQYF
14,TRBJ2-2,TRBV6-5,.,TRBD2,TGTGCCAGCAGGCAGCGGGAGAGAACCGGGGAGCTGTTTTTT,CASRQRERTGELFF
13,TRBJ2-1,TRBV27,.,.,TGTGCCAGCAGCTTTGGGCTCGACAATGAGCAGTTCTTC,CASSFGLDNEQFF
16,TRBJ2-7,TRBV4-3,.,TRBD2,TGCGCCAGCAGCCAAGAGGTGGCGATAGCGGGAGACGAGCAGTACTTC,CASSQEVAIAGDEQYF